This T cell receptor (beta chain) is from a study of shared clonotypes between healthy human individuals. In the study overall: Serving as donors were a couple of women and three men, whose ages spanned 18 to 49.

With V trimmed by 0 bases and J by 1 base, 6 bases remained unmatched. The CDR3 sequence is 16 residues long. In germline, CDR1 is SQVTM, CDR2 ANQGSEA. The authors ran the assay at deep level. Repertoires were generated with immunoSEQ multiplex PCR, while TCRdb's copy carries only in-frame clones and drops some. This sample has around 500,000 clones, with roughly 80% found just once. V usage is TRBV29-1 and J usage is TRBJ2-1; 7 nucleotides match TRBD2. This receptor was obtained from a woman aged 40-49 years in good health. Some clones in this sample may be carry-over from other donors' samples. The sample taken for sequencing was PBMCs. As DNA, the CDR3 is TGCAGCGTTGAAGATCTGGCTAGCGGATCCTACAATGAGCAGTTCTTC. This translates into CSVEDLASGSYNEQFF.